The rows below give T cell receptor beta chains drawn from one sample of a study of shared clonotypes between healthy human individuals. Profiling relied on immunoSEQ multiplex PCR, and the TCRdb table lists in-frame clones only, not all of them. The table records some 650,000 clones, 97% of them present only once. The sample was naive CD4+ T cells sorted from blood. The source is a woman under 40 in good health. Both conserved end residues are part of each CDR3. Each record gives: V gene, CDR3 protein.

v_gene: TRBV29-1
CDR3aa: CSGEPQGPSTEAFF

v_gene: TRBV5-8
CDR3aa: CASSLYRQGVDEQYF

v_gene: TRBV2
CDR3aa: CASKSSGTSYEQYF

v_gene: TRBV15
CDR3aa: CATSRGQGGEKLFF

v_gene: TRBV5-1
CDR3aa: CASSAGQESSYEQYF

v_gene: TRBV2
CDR3aa: CASSPGPREFF

v_gene: TRBV2
CDR3aa: CASSVGLAGGYEQYF

v_gene: TRBV27
CDR3aa: CASSPRPRGSYEQFF

v_gene: TRBV7-9
CDR3aa: CASRPRGHNEQFF

v_gene: TRBV6-5
CDR3aa: CASRLRGLGNEQFF

v_gene: TRBV11-2
CDR3aa: CASSLKVLADTQYF

v_gene: TRBV19
CDR3aa: CASSMTDPYGYTF

v_gene: TRBV18
CDR3aa: CASSPQGAGGSTGELFF

v_gene: TRBV28
CDR3aa: CASSIRTRVREQYF

v_gene: TRBV9
CDR3aa: CASSATGAVYEQYF

v_gene: TRBV11-2
CDR3aa: CASRLTGQHYNEQFF

v_gene: TRBV6-5
CDR3aa: CASRRDLPANTEAFF

v_gene: TRBV27
CDR3aa: CASSSPTTGLTGELFF

v_gene: TRBV11-2
CDR3aa: CASSFLAEQIYEQYF

v_gene: TRBV28
CDR3aa: CASTGRLADTREQYF

v_gene: TRBV5-6
CDR3aa: CASSGRDRLEKLFF

v_gene: TRBV4-1
CDR3aa: CASSTTRGKREDTDTQYF

v_gene: TRBV30
CDR3aa: CAWTKGFLDSPLHF

v_gene: TRBV2
CDR3aa: CASSGAAVGGRSTDTQYF

v_gene: TRBV29-1
CDR3aa: CSVATGASGANVLTF

v_gene: TRBV6-1
CDR3aa: CASSEAGPRSSYEQYF

v_gene: TRBV30
CDR3aa: CAWSEGTSGQHTGELFF

v_gene: TRBV19
CDR3aa: CASSSGKPNTGELFF

v_gene: TRBV2
CDR3aa: CASSVDGLANSYEQYF

v_gene: TRBV28
CDR3aa: CASSLWTSGSPGELFF

v_gene: TRBV29-1
CDR3aa: CSVDLHRGGDQPQHF

v_gene: TRBV6-5
CDR3aa: CASRQLISGANVLTF

v_gene: TRBV4-2
CDR3aa: CASSQEVRGHHVTGNTIYF

v_gene: TRBV28
CDR3aa: CASSSPRGKVPNQPQHF

v_gene: TRBV4-1
CDR3aa: CASSQSKGAVGEQYF

v_gene: TRBV19
CDR3aa: CASSRGQGLETQYF

v_gene: TRBV11-2
CDR3aa: CASRAQGAASTDTQYF

v_gene: TRBV5-1
CDR3aa: CASSFGGSYEQYF

v_gene: TRBV7-9
CDR3aa: CASSLPTTAINTEAFF

v_gene: TRBV2
CDR3aa: CASGTTGYTF

v_gene: TRBV4-1
CDR3aa: CASSQQGTSGSGGETQYF

v_gene: TRBV7-9
CDR3aa: CARVYRGLFSGNTIYF

v_gene: TRBV5-4
CDR3aa: CASSRGRTRAQETQYF

v_gene: TRBV18
CDR3aa: CASSSVSDLEQYF

v_gene: TRBV19
CDR3aa: CASSIRDRETEAFF

v_gene: TRBV6-1
CDR3aa: CASSRQNQNQPQHF

v_gene: TRBV28
CDR3aa: CASSLGASGNTIYF

v_gene: TRBV28
CDR3aa: CASSSLATGKYEQYF

v_gene: TRBV18
CDR3aa: CASSTGGEAFF

v_gene: TRBV7-8
CDR3aa: CASSLVLAGGPGELFF